This TCR beta chain was sequenced for a study of patients and donors after allogeneic stem cell transplantation (dated by TCRdb to about 2020). Per the germline V gene, ENHRY is the CDR1 and SYGVKD is the CDR2. The CDR3 has 12 amino acids, counting the end cysteine and phenylalanine. The retained sequence is limited to the CDR3, 36 bases, with the frame set at the first base. V ends up 4 bases short and J 4 bases short, with an unmatched junction base count of 0. Concerning this clonotype: Its antigen remains undetermined. No much larger clone is present one base from it, and per-base qualities are unavailable.

Library preparation was by RT-PCR. Reads for this sample came from a NextSeq 550. Clones were called with MiXCR by TCRdb after fastp trimmed the public reads at Q25, and only in-frame beta chains were retained. When rows share a CDR3 protein, they turn into one entry using the most common DNA and genes. This sample has hundreds of thousands of distinct CDR3 sequences in its table, and around 16% of those were observed once. The ten largest clonotypes hold less than 8% of the sample. The sequenced sample consisted of blood, either unsorted or a sorted T cell fraction (not recorded which). The receptor's source is a human donor who was either an allogeneic HSCT recipient or a stem cell or donor lymphocyte infusion donor (not recorded which). It is not recorded whose cells these are; they may come from a transplant donor. The rearranged chain carries TRBV10-3 and TRBJ2-7; TRBD1 lines up with 8 middle nucleotides. The CDR3 region: CAISGQGYEQYF. In nucleotide form, the sequence is TGTGCCATCAGTGGACAGGGGTACGAGCAGTACTTC.